A single sample gave rise to the 15 T cell receptor beta chains below, sequenced in a study of PD-L1 blockade in urothelial cancer. Using immunoSEQ multiplex PCR, the repertoire was profiled, and TCRdb retains in-frame clones only, with some absent. The sample comprises 60,000 to 75,000 clones, approximately 84% of which are singletons, and about 15% rests with the top ten. Indicated time point: pretreatment peripheral blood. This specimen was PBMCs, taken around atezolizumab (anti-PD-L1) treatment. Source of these receptors: a man aged 60 to 69 with urothelial cancer.

The chain couples TRBV6-6 to TRBJ1-3; a weak D match, TRBD1 (6 bases). V was pared by 6 bases and J by 1 base, with 13 bases between. CDR1 and CDR2 (germline): MNHNY, SVGAGI (reference sequence). The CDR3 consists of 15 residues. The CDR3 here is CASSPQGISGNTIYF. CDR3 in DNA: TGTGCCAGCAGCCCTCAGGGGATATCTGGAAACACCATATATTTT.

This chain uses TRBV7-6 with TRBJ2-5, with 12 bases lining up with TRBD2. Germline V CDR1 and CDR2: SGHVS, FNYEAQ. The CDR3 is made up of 16 amino acids. The junction had 4 bases not matched to a gene; V was cut back by 4 bases and J by 1 base. This chain's CDR3 is CASSSRLAGAQETQYF. The CDR3 DNA follows: TGTGCCAGCAGCTCCAGACTAGCGGGGGCCCAAGAGACCCAGTACTTC. Variable domain in full (rest from reference TRBV7-6 and TRBJ2-5): GAGVSQSPRYKVTKRGQDVALRCDPISGHVSLYWYRQALGQGPEFLTYFNYEAQQDKSGLPNDRFSAERPEGSISTLTIQRTEQRDSAMYRCASSSRLAGAQETQYFGPGTRLLVL.

The CDR3 bases are TGTGCCAGCAGCAAAGACAGGGACAGGGCTTTTCGTTGCAATCAGCCCCAGCATTTT. Translated: CASSKDRDRAFRCNQPQHF. The V gene is TRBV21-1, the J gene TRBJ1-5; the table's D call, TRBD1, has no DNA check behind it. TRBV21-1 is a listed pseudogene. This CDR3 has 19 amino acids.

The DNA of the CDR3 is TGTGCCAGCAGCCGAGATCCCGTAGCCCCTAGCGGGGGGACGGCGCAGTTCTTC. Translated: CASSRDPVAPSGGTAQFF. The chain carries TRBV27 and TRBJ2-1; 11 nucleotides agree with TRBD2. Per germline, CDR1 MNHEY and CDR2 SMNVEV (reference sequence). CDR3 length equals 18 residues. V shed 6 bases and J 12 bases; nucleotides not matched to a gene: 22.

The CDR3 nucleotides read TGTGCCAGCAGCCTAGCGACAGGTCCGAACACTGAAGCTTTCTTT. Protein product: CASSLATGPNTEAFF. The chain carries TRBV11-2 and TRBJ1-1; tentatively, D is TRBD1 (6 bases). The V gene lost 5 bases and the J gene lost 1 base, with 14 bases spanning the gap. Germline lookup yields CDR1 SGHAT and CDR2 FQNNGV. The CDR3 has 15 residues.

This chain uses TRBV6-5 with TRBJ2-3; 9 nucleotides line up with TRBD2. The CDR3 consists of 14 residues. Germline trimming cut 8 bases from V and 2 bases from J; bases unmatched to any gene: 5. Germline CDR1 is MNHEY and CDR2 is SVGAGI. The CDR3 protein is CASRSGGNTDTQYF. CDR3 DNA sequence: TGTGCCAGCCGGAGCGGGGGGAACACAGATACGCAGTATTTT.

The rearrangement links TRBV10-3 to TRBJ1-5; a weak D match, TRBD1 (6 bases). V lost 3 bases and J 5 bases, leaving 14 bases between the germline ends. Germline-derived CDR1 and CDR2 are ENHRY and SYGVKD. This CDR3 has 15 amino acids. In nucleotides, the CDR3 is TGTGCCATCAGTGACCGGACAGACCTTGATCAGCCCCAGCATTTT. It translates to CAISDRTDLDQPQHF.

This clone was detected once. V usage is TRBV5-1 and J usage is TRBJ2-5, with 14 bases matching TRBD2. Germline V gives CDR1 SGHRS, CDR2 YFSETQ. The J segment lost 4 bases and the V segment lost 4 bases, leaving 15 bases of the junction unmatched. This CDR3 comprises 19 residues. As DNA, the CDR3 is TGCGCCAGCAGCGGCTCGACTAGCGGGGGGGCCGTGGGACGAGAGACCCAGTACTTC. Protein product: CASSGSTSGGAVGRETQYF.

The V gene is TRBV10-3, the J gene TRBJ1-2; D gene uncertain. Looked up from germline, CDR1 is ENHRY and CDR2 is SYGVKD. V was cut by 7 bases and J by 2 bases, with 29 bases left in between. The CDR3 is 19 amino acids. CDR3: CAINQSDSTRPLGNYGYTF. The CDR3 DNA reads TGTGCCATCAACCAATCGGACTCAACAAGGCCCTTAGGAAACTATGGCTACACCTTC.

The rearrangement uses TRBV5-4 and TRBJ2-1; 9 bases fit TRBD2. Germline CDR1 is SGHNT and CDR2 is YYREEE (reference sequence). V was pared by 3 bases and J by 4 bases, with 5 bases of the junction left unmatched. The CDR3 runs to 15 residues. CDR3 sequence (DNA): TGTGCCAGCAGCTCAAAAGCGGGGGGATACAATGAGCAGTTCTTC. It specifies CASSSKAGGYNEQFF.

V gene TRBV6-5 combines with J gene TRBJ2-7, with D unresolved. With 2 bases removed from V and 0 bases from J, the gap between germline ends came to 5 bases. The CDR3 length is 13 residues. Germline CDR1 is MNHEY and CDR2 is SVGAGI. Written as DNA, the CDR3 is TGTGCCAGCAGTTACGCAGGCTCCTACGAGCAGTACTTC. Amino acids: CASSYAGSYEQYF.

V is TRBV10-1 and J is TRBJ2-5, with 9 bases matching TRBD2. The J segment lost 2 bases and the V segment lost 3 bases, leaving 4 bases of the junction unmatched. CDR1 WNHNN and CDR2 SYGVQD come from the germline V gene (reference sequence). CDR3 size: 15 residues. The CDR3 coding sequence is TGCGCCAGCAGTGATAGCCTAGCGGGGCAAGAGACCCAGTACTTC. It is translated as CASSDSLAGQETQYF.

V gene TRBV7-2 combines with J gene TRBJ1-2; D possibly corresponds to TRBD1 (5 bases). V lost 1 base and J 4 bases, leaving 19 bases between the germline ends. Per germline, CDR1 SGHTA and CDR2 FQGNSA. CDR3 size: 17 residues. CDR3 DNA: TGTGCCAGCAGCTTAGTCTCGGACACATCCTGGGCCTATGGCTACACCTTC. Its protein is CASSLVSDTSWAYGYTF.

This chain connects TRBV29-1 to TRBJ1-2; 7 bases match TRBD1. The V gene end was trimmed by 7 bases and the J gene end by 8 bases; junction bases not matched to a gene: 10. This CDR3 has 12 residues. CDR1 SQVTM and CDR2 ANQGSEA come from the germline V gene. The CDR3 DNA reads as TGCAGCGCCAGACAGGGTTTGGAGGGCTACACCTTC. Translation gives CSARQGLEGYTF. The full variable domain, its missing parts supplied by reference TRBV29-1 and TRBJ1-2, is SAVISQKPSRDICQRGTSLTIQCQVDSQVTMMFWYRQQPGQSLTLIATANQGSEATYESGFVIDKFPISRPNLTFSTLTVSNMSPEDSSIYLCSARQGLEGYTFGSGTRLTVV.

The genes are TRBV5-1 and TRBJ1-4; a weak D match, TRBD1 (6 bases). Trimming removed 4 bases at V and 8 bases at J, with 15 bases between. This CDR3 contains 14 residues. Germline values: CDR1 SGHRS, CDR2 YFSETQ. CDR3 protein: CASSNRAGEEKLFF. The CDR3 nucleotides read TGCGCCAGCAGCAACAGGGCTGGTGAAGAAAAACTGTTTTTT.